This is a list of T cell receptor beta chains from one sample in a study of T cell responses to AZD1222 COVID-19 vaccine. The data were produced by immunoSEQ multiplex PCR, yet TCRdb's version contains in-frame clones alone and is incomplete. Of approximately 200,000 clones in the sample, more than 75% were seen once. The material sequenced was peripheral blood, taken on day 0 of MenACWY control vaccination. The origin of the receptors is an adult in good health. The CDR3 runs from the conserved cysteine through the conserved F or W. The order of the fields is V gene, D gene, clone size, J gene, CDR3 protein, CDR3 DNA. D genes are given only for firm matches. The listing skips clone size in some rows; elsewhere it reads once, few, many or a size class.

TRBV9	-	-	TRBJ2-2	CASSVDGGRNTGELFF	TGTGCCAGCAGCGTAGATGGGGGGCGTAACACCGGGGAGCTGTTTTTT
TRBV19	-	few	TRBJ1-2	CASSSGPGGVYGYTF	TGTGCCAGTAGCTCCGGGCCCGGCGGAGTCTATGGCTACACCTTC
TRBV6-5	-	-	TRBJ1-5	CASIRTFSNQPQHF	TGTGCCAGCATCAGGACATTTAGCAATCAGCCCCAGCATTTT
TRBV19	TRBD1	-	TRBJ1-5	CASSIPGQGNGQPQHF	TGTGCCAGTAGTATTCCGGGACAGGGGAACGGTCAGCCCCAGCATTTT
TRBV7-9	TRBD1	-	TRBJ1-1	CASSILQGRNTEAFF	TGTGCCAGCAGCATACTACAGGGGAGGAACACTGAAGCTTTCTTT
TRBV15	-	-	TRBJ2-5	CATSRDRRGQETQYF	TGTGCCACCAGCAGAGATCGAAGGGGGCAAGAGACCCAGTACTTC
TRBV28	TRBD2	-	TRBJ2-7	CASSLGGGAPYEQYF	TGTGCCAGCAGTTTAGGCGGGGGGGCCCCCTACGAGCAGTACTTC
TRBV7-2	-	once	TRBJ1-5	CASSLSGGGQPQHF	TGTGCCAGCAGCCTGTCGGGGGGTGGCCAGCCCCAGCATTTT
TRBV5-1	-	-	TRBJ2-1	CASSLNGGEQFF	TGCGCCAGCAGCTTAAACGGTGGTGAGCAGTTCTTC
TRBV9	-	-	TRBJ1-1	CASSVRTGIDTEAFF	TGTGCCAGCAGCGTCCGAACGGGGATAGACACTGAAGCTTTCTTT
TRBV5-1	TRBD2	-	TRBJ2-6	CASSLELAGHSGANVLTF	TGCGCCAGCAGCTTGGAACTAGCGGGGCACTCTGGGGCCAACGTCCTGACTTTC
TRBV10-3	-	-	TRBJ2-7	CAISEFSQVSYEQYF	TGTGCCATCAGTGAGTTTAGTCAGGTCTCCTACGAGCAGTACTTC
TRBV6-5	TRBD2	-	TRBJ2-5	CASSYSGGGQETQYF	TGTGCCAGCAGTTACTCTGGGGGGGGACAAGAGACCCAGTACTTC
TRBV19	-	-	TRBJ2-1	CASSIGLSSYNEQFF	TGTGCCAGTAGTATTGGGCTTAGCTCCTACAATGAGCAGTTCTTC
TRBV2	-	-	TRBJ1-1	CASIEQEDTEAFF	TGTGCCAGCATCGAACAGGAGGACACTGAAGCTTTCTTT
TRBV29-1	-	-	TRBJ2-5	CSVVSVYQETQYF	TGCAGCGTTGTTTCTGTGTACCAAGAGACCCAGTACTTC
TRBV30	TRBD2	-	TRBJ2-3	CAWSVPTSADTQYF	TGTGCCTGGAGTGTACCTACTAGCGCAGATACGCAGTATTTT
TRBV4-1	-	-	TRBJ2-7	CASSQVQGSYEQYF	TGCGCCAGCAGCCAAGTACAGGGTTCCTACGAGCAGTACTTC
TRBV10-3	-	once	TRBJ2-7	CAISDLESSDEQYF	TGTGCCATCAGTGACTTGGAGTCTTCTGACGAGCAGTACTTC
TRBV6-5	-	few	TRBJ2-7	CATQRELWSSYEQYF	TGTGCCACGCAGCGTGAACTCTGGAGCTCCTACGAGCAGTACTTC
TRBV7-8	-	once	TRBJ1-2	CASSTQKMSGRGYTF	TGTGCCAGCAGCACCCAAAAAATGTCGGGCCGGGGCTACACCTTC
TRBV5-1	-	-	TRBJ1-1	CASSGQDGLNTEAFF	TGCGCCAGCAGCGGCCAGGACGGTCTGAACACTGAAGCTTTCTTT
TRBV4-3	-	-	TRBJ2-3	CASSQDLGVLQYF	TGCGCCAGCAGCCAAGATCTGGGGGTTCTTCAGTATTTT
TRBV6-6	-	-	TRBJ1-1	CASNEGSPGEAFF	TGTGCCAGCAATGAGGGGAGTCCGGGTGAAGCTTTCTTT
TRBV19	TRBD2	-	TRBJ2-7	CASSTGLAGGTYEQYF	TGTGCCAGTAGTACGGGACTAGCGGGAGGCACCTACGAGCAGTACTTC
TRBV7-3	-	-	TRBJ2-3	CASSSGPTDTQYF	TGTGCCAGCAGCTCCGGACCCACAGATACGCAGTATTTT
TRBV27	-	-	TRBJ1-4	CASSLQQGEKLFF	TGTGCCAGCAGTTTACAGCAGGGAGAAAAACTGTTTTTT
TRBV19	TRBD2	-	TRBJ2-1	CASSIGGTSVYNEQFF	TGTGCCAGTAGTATTGGAGGGACTAGCGTTTACAATGAGCAGTTCTTC
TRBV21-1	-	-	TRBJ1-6	CASRKGVEPPLHF	TGTGCCAGCAGGAAAGGGGTGGAGCCACCCCTCCACTTT
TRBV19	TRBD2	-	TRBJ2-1	CASSQSGSSYNEQFF	TGTGCCAGTAGCCAAAGCGGGAGCTCCTACAATGAGCAGTTCTTC
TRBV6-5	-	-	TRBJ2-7	CASSPDRSEQYF	TGTGCCAGCAGCCCAGACAGGTCCGAGCAGTACTTC
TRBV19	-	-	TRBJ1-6	CASSINGGANSPLHF	TGTGCCAGTAGTATAAATGGGGGGGCCAATTCACCCCTCCACTTT